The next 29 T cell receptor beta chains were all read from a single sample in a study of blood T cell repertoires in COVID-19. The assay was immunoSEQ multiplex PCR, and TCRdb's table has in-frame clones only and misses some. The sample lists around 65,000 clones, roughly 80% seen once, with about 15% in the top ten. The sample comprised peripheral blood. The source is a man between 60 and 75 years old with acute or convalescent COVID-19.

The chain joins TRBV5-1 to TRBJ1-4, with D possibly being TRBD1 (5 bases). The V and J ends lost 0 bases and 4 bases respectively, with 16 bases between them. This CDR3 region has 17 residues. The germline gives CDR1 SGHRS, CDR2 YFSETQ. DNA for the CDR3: TGCGCCAGCAGCTTGGGGAGTAGCGGGACCCTTAATGAAAAACTGTTTTTT. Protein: CASSLGSSGTLNEKLFF.

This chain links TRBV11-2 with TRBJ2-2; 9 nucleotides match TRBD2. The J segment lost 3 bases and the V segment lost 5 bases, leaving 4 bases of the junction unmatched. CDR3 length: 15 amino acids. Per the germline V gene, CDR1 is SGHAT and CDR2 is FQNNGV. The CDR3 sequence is CASSRAGGDTGELFF. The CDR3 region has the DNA TGTGCCAGCAGCAGAGCGGGGGGAGACACCGGGGAGCTGTTTTTT.

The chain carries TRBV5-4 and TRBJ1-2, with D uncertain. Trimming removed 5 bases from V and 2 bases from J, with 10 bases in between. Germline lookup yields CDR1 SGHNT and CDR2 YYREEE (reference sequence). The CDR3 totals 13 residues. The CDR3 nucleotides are TGTGCCAGCAGTTATGATCGGAACTATGGCTACACCTTC. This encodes CASSYDRNYGYTF.

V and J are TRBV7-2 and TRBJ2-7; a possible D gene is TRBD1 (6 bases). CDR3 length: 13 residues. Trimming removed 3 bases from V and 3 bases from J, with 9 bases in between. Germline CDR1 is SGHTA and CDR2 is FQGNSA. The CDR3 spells CASSFEGVYEQYF. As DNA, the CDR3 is TGTGCCAGCAGCTTCGAGGGGGTCTACGAGCAGTACTTC. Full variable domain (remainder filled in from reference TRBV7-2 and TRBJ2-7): GAGVSQSPSNKVTEKGKDVELRCDPISGHTALYWYRQSLGQGLEFLIYFQGNSAPDKSGLPSDRFSAERTGGSVSTLTIQRTQQEDSAVYLCASSFEGVYEQYFGPGTRLTVT.

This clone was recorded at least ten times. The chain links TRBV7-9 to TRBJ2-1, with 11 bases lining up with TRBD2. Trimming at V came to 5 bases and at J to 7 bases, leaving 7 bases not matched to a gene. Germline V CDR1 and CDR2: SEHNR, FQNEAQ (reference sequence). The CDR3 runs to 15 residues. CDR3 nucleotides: TGTGCCAGCAGCCTAAGGCTAGCGGGGGGAAATGAGCAGTTCTTC. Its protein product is CASSLRLAGGNEQFF. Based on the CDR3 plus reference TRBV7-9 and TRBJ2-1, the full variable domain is DTGVSQNPRHKITKRGQNVTFRCDPISEHNRLYWYRQTLGQGPEFLTYFQNEAQLEKSRLLSDRFSAERPKGSFSTLEIQRTEQGDSAMYLCASSLRLAGGNEQFFGPGTRLTVL.

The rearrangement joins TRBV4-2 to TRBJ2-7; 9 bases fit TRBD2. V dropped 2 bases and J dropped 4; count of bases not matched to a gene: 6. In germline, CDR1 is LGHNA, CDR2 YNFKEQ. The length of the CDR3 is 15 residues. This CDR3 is CASSQTAGGEYEQYF. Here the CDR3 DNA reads TGTGCCAGCAGCCAAACAGCGGGGGGTGAATACGAGCAGTACTTC.

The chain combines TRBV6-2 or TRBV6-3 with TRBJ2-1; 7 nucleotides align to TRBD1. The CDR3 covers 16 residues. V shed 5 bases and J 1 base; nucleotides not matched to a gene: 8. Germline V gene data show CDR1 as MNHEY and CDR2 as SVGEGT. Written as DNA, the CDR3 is TGTGCCAGCAGTCCCCTGGGACAGTTGTCCTACAATGAGCAGTTCTTC. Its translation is CASSPLGQLSYNEQFF.

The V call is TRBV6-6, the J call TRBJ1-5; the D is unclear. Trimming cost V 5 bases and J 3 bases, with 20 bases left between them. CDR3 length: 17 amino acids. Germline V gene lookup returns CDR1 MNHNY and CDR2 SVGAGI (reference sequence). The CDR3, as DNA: TGTGCCAGCAGTCTCCCCGGGAACTTACTACTCAATCAGCCCCAGCATTTT. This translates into CASSLPGNLLLNQPQHF.

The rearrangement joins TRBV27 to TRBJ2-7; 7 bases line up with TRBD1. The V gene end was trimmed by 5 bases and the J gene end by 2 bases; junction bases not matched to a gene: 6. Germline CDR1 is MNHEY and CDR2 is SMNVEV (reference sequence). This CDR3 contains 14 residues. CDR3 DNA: TGTGCCAGCAGTCAATGGGGGACAGCCTACGAGCAGTACTTC. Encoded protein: CASSQWGTAYEQYF.

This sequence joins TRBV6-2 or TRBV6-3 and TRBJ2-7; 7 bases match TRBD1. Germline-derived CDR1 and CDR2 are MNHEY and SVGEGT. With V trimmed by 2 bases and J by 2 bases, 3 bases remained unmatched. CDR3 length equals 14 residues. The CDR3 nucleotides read TGTGCCAGCAGTTACCGGGACAGTACCTACGAGCAGTACTTC. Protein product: CASSYRDSTYEQYF.

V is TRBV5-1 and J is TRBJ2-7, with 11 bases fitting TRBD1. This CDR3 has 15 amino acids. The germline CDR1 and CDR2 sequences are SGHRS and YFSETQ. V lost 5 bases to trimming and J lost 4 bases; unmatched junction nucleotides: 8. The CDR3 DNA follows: TGCGCCAGCAGGCCTTGGGGACAGGGGGTTTACGAGCAGTACTTC. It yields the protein CASRPWGQGVYEQYF.

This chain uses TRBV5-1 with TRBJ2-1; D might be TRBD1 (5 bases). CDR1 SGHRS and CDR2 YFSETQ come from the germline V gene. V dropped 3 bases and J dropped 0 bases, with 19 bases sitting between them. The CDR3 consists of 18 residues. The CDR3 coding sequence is TGCGCCAGCAGCTCGCACCGCCCAGGGAACGGCTCCTACAATGAGCAGTTCTTC. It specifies CASSSHRPGNGSYNEQFF.

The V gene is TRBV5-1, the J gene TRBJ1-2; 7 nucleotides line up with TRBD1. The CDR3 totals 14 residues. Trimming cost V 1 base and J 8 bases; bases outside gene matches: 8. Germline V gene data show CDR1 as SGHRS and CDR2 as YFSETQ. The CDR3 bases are TGCGCCAGCAGCTTGACGGGACAGTACATCGGCTACACCTTC. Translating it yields CASSLTGQYIGYTF. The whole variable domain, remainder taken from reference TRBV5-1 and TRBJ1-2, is KAGVTQTPRYLIKTRGQQVTLSCSPISGHRSVSWYQQTPGQGLQFLFEYFSETQRNKGNFPGRFSGRQFSNSRSEMNVSTLELGDSALYLCASSLTGQYIGYTFGSGTRLTVV.

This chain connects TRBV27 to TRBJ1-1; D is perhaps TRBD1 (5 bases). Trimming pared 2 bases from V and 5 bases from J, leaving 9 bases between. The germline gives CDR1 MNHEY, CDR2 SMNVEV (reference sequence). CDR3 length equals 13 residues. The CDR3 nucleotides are TGTGCCAGCAGTTTAGCGGGACGGACTGAAGCTTTCTTT. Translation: CASSLAGRTEAFF.

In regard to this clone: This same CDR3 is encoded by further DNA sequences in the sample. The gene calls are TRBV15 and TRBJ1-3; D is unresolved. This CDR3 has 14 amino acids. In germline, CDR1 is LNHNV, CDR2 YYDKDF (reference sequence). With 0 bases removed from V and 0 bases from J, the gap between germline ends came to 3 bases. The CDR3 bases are TGTGCCACCAGCAGAGACAGCTCTGGAAACACCATATATTTT. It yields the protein CATSRDSSGNTIYF.

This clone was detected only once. CDR3 DNA sequence: TGTGCCAGTAAGAAACTGGAGAGCAATCAGCCCCAGCATTTT. Protein: CASKKLESNQPQHF. V is TRBV19 and J is TRBJ1-5; D gene uncertain. The ends were cut back, 7 bases at V and 1 base at J, with 11 bases in the middle. This CDR3 contains 14 residues. Germline V gene lookup returns CDR1 LNHDA and CDR2 SQIVND (reference sequence).

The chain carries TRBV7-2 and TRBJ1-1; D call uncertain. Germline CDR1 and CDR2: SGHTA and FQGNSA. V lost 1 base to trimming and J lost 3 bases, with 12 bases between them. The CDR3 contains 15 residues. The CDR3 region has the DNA TGTGCCAGCAGCTTAGGTTCCGGTTACGACACTGAAGCTTTCTTT. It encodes CASSLGSGYDTEAFF.

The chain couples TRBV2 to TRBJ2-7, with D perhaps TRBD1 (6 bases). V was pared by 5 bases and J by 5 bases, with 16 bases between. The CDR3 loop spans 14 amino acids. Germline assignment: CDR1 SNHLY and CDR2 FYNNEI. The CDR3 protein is CASSRGTSPNEQYF. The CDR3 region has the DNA TGTGCCAGCAGTAGAGGGACATCACCCAACGAGCAGTACTTC. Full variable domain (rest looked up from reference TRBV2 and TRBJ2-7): EPEVTQTPSHQVTQMGQEVILRCVPISNHLYFYWYRQILGQKVEFLVSFYNNEISEKSEIFDDQFSVERPDGSNFTLKIRSTKLEDSAMYFCASSRGTSPNEQYFGPGTRLTVT.

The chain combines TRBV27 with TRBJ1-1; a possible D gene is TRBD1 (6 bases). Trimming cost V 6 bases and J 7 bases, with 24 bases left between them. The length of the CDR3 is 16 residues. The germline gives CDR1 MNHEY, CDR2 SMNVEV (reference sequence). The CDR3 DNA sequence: TGTGCCAGCAGCGGGAGGGGGTCCGGAATTCAATTTGAAGCTTTCTTT. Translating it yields CASSGRGSGIQFEAFF.

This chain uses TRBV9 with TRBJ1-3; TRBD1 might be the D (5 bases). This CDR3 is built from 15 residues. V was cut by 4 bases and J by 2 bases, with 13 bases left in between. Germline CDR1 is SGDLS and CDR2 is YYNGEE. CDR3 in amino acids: CASSYHGAAGNTIYF. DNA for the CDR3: TGTGCCAGCAGCTACCATGGGGCGGCTGGAAACACCATATATTTT.

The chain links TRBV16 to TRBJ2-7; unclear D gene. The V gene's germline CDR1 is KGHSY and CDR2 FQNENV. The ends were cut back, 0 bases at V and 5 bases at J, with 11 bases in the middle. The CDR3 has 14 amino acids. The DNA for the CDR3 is TGTGCCAGCAGCCAATCGGGCAGAGACCACGAGCAGTACTTC. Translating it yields CASSQSGRDHEQYF.

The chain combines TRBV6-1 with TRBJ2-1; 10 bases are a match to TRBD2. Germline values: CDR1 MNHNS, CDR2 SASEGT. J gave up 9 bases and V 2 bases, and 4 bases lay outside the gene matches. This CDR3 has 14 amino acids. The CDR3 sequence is CASSENVAGGEQFF. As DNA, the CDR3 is TGTGCCAGCAGTGAAAACGTAGCGGGGGGTGAGCAGTTCTTC.

The CDR3 DNA is TGTGCCAGCAAACCGACAGGGTGGCCGGGAGAGACCCAGTACTTC. Residues: CASKPTGWPGETQYF. This chain connects TRBV27 to TRBJ2-5; 7 bases fit TRBD1. The V and J ends lost 7 bases and 4 bases, in that order; junction bases with no gene match: 12. The germline V gene encodes CDR1 MNHEY and CDR2 SMNVEV (reference sequence). CDR3 length: 15 residues.

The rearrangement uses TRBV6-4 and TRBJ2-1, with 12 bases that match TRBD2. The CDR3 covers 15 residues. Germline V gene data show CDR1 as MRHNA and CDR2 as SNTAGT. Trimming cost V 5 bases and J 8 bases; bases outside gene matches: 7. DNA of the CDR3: TGTGCCAGCAGTAGGCTAGCGGGGGGGCCGCATGAGCAGTTCTTC. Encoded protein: CASSRLAGGPHEQFF.

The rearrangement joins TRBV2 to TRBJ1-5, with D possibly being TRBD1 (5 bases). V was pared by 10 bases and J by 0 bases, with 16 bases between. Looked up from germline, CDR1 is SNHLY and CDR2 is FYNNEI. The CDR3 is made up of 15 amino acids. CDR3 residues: CATRARQHSNQPQHF. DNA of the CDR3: TGTGCCACCAGGGCTAGACAGCATAGCAATCAGCCCCAGCATTTT.

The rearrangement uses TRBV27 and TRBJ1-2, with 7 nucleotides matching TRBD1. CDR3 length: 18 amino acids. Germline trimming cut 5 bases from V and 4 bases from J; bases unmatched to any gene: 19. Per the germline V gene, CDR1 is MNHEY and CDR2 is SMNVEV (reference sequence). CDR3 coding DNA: TGTGCCAGCAGTCTTTGGCCCTCTCGGACAGGAATAACCTATGGCTACACCTTC. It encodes CASSLWPSRTGITYGYTF.

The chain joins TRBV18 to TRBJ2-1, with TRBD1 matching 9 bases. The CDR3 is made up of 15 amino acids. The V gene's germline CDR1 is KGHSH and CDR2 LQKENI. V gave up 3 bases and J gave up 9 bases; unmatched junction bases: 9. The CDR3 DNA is TGTGCCAGCTCACCGCCCGGGACAGGGAGAGGTGAGCAGTTCTTC. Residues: CASSPPGTGRGEQFF.

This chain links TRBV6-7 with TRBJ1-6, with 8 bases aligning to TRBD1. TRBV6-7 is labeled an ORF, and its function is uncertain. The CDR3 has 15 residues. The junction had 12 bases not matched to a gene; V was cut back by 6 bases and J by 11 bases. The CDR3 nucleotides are TGTGCCAGCAGACACGACAGGGGAGCAATAGCACCCCTCCACTTT. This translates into CASRHDRGAIAPLHF.

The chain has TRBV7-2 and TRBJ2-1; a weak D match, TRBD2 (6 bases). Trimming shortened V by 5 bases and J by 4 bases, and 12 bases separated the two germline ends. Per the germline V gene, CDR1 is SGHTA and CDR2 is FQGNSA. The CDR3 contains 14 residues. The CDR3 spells CASSPPGSYNEQFF. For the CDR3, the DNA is TGTGCCAGCAGCCCACCCGGGAGTTACAATGAGCAGTTCTTC.